These 3 T cell receptor beta chains were sequenced from one sample in a study of blood T cell repertoires in COVID-19. Sequenced by immunoSEQ multiplex PCR; TCRdb stores in-frame clones only, minus some. The repertoire holds approximately 140,000 clones, with under 90% as singletons. Specimen: peripheral blood. The receptors shown here come from a human donor in a cohort sampled during active COVID-19.

CDR3 loop: CASSPGQGASEAFF. CDR3 nucleotide sequence: TGTGCCAGCTCACCGGGACAGGGGGCCTCTGAAGCTTTCTTT. The chain uses TRBV18 and TRBJ1-1, with 12 bases aligning to TRBD1. With V trimmed by 3 bases and J by 6 bases, 2 bases remained unmatched. Per germline, CDR1 KGHSH and CDR2 LQKENI. This CDR3 region has 14 residues.

This chain uses TRBV11-3 with TRBJ1-3; possibly TRBD1 for D (6 bases). This CDR3 has 16 residues. V dropped 1 base and J dropped 2 bases, with 12 bases sitting between them. Germline V gene lookup returns CDR1 SGHNT and CDR2 YENEEA. The CDR3 loop is CASSLGARTAGNTIYF. CDR3 nucleotide sequence: TGTGCCAGCAGCTTAGGGGCTCGGACAGCTGGAAACACCATATATTTT.

The V gene is TRBV6-6, the J gene TRBJ1-5; 8 bases align to TRBD1. The V gene end was trimmed by 6 bases and the J gene end by 4 bases; junction bases not matched to a gene: 5. Looked up from germline, CDR1 is MNHNY and CDR2 is SVGAGI (reference sequence). CDR3 length: 14 residues. In nucleotides, the CDR3 is TGTGCCAGCAGGGGGGACAGGTTGAATCAGCCCCAGCATTTT. This codes for CASRGDRLNQPQHF.